This T cell receptor beta chain was documented in a study of shared clonotypes between healthy human individuals. In the study overall: CD4 naive and memory got three plates each, CD8 naive two, CD8 memory one. Overall study results and limits: Researchers found naive subsets generally carried larger estimated richness than memory subsets. Generation of non-shared clonotypes was less probable than generation of clonotypes shared by all four donors. For naive CD4 cells, roughly 4.6% of clonotypes were shared across a handful of donors.

CD45RO-negative cells were positively selected for CCR7, leaving out terminally differentiated effector memory CD45RA+ cells. Points on this clone: Its cognate antigen is unknown. The same CDR3 is also encoded by other DNA sequences in this sample.

The germline CDR1 and CDR2 sequences are MNHEY and SVGAGI. This CDR3 is built from 14 residues. V lost 4 bases to trimming and J lost 7 bases; unmatched junction nucleotides: 1. Repertoires were generated with immunoSEQ multiplex PCR, while TCRdb's copy carries only in-frame clones and drops some. The sample comprises more than 2 million clones, approximately 92% of which are singletons, and more than 1.5% rests with the top ten. The sequenced sample was naive CD8+ T cells from PBMCs. The source of this sequence is a man younger than 30 in good health. Some clones in this sample may be carry-over from other donors' samples. This chain connects TRBV6-5 to TRBJ2-1, with 13 bases aligning to TRBD2. The DNA of the CDR3 is TGTGCCAGCAGTTCGGGACTAGCGGGGAATGAGCAGTTCTTC. It translates to CASSSGLAGNEQFF.